This TCR beta chain was found in a study of CD8 T cell repertoires and HIV-1 epitope variants. About this clone itself: What it binds is not known.

Here immunoSEQ multiplex PCR was the method, and the copy in TCRdb shows in-frame clones only, minus some. The data show over 5,000 clones, about 60% seen once. V lost 0 bases to trimming and J lost 3 bases, with 9 bases between them. The CDR3 extends over 15 amino acids. The V gene's germline CDR1 is SGHAT and CDR2 FQDESV (reference sequence). The chain is built from TRBV11-1 and TRBJ2-1; possible D gene TRBD1, 6 bases. The sequence was obtained from a male donor with HIV. The sample comprised cultured CD8+ T cells derived from PBMCs. CDR3 sequence reads: CASSLAGQSYNEQFF. The CDR3 DNA follows: TGTGCCAGCAGCTTAGCCGGACAGAGCTACAATGAGCAGTTCTTC.